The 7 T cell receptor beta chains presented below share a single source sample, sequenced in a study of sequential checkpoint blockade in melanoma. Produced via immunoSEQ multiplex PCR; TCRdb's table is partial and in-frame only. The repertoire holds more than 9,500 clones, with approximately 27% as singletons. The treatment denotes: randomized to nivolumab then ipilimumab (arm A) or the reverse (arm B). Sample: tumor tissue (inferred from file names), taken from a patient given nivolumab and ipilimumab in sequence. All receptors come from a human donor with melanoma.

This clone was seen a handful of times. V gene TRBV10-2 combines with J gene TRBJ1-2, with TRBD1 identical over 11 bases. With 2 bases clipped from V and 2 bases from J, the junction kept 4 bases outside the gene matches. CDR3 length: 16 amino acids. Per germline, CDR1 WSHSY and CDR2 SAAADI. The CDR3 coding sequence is TGCGCCAGCAGTGAGCTAAGGGACAGGGGGAACTATGGCTACACCTTC. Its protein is CASSELRDRGNYGYTF.

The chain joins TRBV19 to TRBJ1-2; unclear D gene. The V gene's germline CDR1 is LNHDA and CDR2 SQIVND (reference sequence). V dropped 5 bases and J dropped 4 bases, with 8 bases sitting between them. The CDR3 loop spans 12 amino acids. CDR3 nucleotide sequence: TGTGCCAGTAGTTCCCCCTCCTATGGCTACACCTTC. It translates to CASSSPSYGYTF.

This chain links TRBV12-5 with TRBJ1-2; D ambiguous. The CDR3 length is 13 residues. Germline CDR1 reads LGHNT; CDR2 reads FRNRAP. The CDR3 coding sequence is TGTGCCAGCACCGCACGTCGGGGAGAAGGCTACACCTTC. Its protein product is CASTARRGEGYTF. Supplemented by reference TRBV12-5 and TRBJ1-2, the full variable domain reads DARVTQTPRHKVTEMGQEVTMRCQPILGHNTVFWYRQTMMQGLELLAYFRNRAPLDDSGMPKDRFSAEMPDATLATLKIQPSEPRDSAVYFCASTARRGEGYTFGSGTRLTVV.

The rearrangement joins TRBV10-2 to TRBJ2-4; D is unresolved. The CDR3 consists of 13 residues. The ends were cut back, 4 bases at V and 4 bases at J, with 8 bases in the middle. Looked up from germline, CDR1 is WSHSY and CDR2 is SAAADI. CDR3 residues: CASSVEDKNIQYF. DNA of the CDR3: TGCGCCAGCAGTGTTGAAGATAAAAACATTCAGTACTTC.

The CDR3 sequence is CASSREATREEPETQYF. The CDR3 nucleotides are TGTGCCAGCAGTAGAGAAGCTACTAGGGAGGAACCAGAGACCCAGTACTTC. This chain joins TRBV6-8 and TRBJ2-5; D is possibly TRBD2 (6 bases). Germline-derived CDR1 and CDR2 are MNHGY and SAAAGT. The CDR3 runs to 17 residues. V was shortened by 5 bases and J by 4 bases, with 23 bases between the two germline ends.

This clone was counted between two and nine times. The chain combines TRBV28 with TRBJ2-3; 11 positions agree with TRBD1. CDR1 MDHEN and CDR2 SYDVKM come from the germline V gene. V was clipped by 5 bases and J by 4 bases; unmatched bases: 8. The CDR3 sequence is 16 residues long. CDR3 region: CASSPQDRGRADTQYF. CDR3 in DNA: TGTGCCAGCAGTCCCCAGGACAGGGGGCGCGCAGATACGCAGTATTTT.

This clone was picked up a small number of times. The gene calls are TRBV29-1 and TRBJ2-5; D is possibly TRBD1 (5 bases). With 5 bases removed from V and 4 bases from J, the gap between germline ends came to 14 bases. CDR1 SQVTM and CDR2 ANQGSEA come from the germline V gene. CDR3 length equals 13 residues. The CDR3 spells CSVFSLGVETQYF. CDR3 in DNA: TGCAGCGTTTTCTCTCTAGGGGTAGAGACCCAGTACTTC.